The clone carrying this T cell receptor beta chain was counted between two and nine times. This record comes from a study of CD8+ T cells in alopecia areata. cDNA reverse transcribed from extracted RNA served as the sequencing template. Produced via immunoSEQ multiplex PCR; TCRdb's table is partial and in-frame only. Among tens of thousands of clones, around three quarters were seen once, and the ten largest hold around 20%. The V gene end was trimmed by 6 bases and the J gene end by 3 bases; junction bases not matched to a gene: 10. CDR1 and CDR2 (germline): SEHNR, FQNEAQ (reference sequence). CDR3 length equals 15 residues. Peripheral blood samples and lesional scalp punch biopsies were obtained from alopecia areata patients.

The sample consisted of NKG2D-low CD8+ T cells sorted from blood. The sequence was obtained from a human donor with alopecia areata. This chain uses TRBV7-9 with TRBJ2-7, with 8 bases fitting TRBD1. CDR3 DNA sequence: TGTGCCAGCAGGCCCCCGGGACAGGCTTACTACGAGCAGTACTTC. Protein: CASRPPGQAYYEQYF.